The clone carrying this TCR beta chain has a handful of counts. Gene names and germline match the mouse. The CDR3 end is not reached by the read, which stops 1 residue before it; the germline J gene fills it in. Time point here: mouse harvest day 14 after allogeneic transplant. Each mouse received 10^7 T-cell-depleted marrow cells plus 10^6 splenic CD5+ T cells by tail vein. CDR3 sequences, V/J genes, frequencies and template counts came from survey-depth TCRbeta sequencing. TCRdb's copy holds only in-frame clones and misses some; the assay was immunoSEQ multiplex PCR. The table lists about 880 clones, approximately 55% of them singletons. This record belongs to a study of tissue T cells after allogeneic stem cell transplantation. The V end was cut by 4 bases, the J end by 6 bases, with 12 bases between. Germline V lookup: CDR1 SNHLY, CDR2 FYNGKV (reference sequence). This CDR3 contains 14 residues.

The clonotype comes from a female BALB/c mouse given C57BL/6 T cells with graft-versus-host disease after an allogeneic hematopoietic cell transplant. The J gene is TRBJ1-4, the V gene TRBV3; possibly TRBD1 for D (5 bases). The sequenced sample was liver tissue. The CDR3: CASSSREKDERLFF. The covered CDR3 bases are TGTGCCAGCAGCTCCAGGGAAAAGGACGAAAGATTATTT.